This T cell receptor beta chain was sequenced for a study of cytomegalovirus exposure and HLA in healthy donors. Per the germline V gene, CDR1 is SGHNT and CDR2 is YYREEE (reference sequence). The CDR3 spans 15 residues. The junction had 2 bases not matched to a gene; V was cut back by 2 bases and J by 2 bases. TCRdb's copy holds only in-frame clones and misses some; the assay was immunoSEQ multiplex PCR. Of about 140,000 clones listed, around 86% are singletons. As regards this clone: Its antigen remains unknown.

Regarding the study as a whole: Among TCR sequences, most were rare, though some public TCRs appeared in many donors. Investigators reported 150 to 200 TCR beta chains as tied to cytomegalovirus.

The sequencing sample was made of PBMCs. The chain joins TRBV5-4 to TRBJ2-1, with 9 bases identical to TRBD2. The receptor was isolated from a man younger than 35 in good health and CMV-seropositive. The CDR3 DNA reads TGTGCCAGCAGCTTCAGCGGGGGGACCTACAATGAGCAGTTCTTC. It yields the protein CASSFSGGTYNEQFF.